This entry lists 6 T cell receptor beta chains sequenced from one sample in a study of shared clonotypes between healthy human individuals (TCRdb year 2020). Receptor libraries were prepared by the immunoSEQ multiplex PCR assay. In TCRdb, the immuneACCESS table is reduced to in-frame sequences with V and J assigned. These tables do not hold every clone; where another copy was compared, an unresolved V gene accounts for under half, and the others remain unexplained. The sample has about 460,000 clones on record, around 77% of them singletons. Around 13% of the sample is taken by the ten largest. Sequenced sample: PBMCs. The receptor set was obtained from a woman aged 40 to 55 in good health. Some clones in this sample may be carry-over from other donors' samples.

The V and J genes are TRBV4-1 and TRBJ1-4; D perhaps matches TRBD1 (5 bases). CDR3 length equals 15 residues. The germline V gene has CDR1 MGHRA and CDR2 YSYEKL. Trimming removed 1 base from V and 8 bases from J, with 14 bases in between. CDR3 protein: CASSQGVRGSEKLFF. Written as DNA, the CDR3 is TGCGCCAGCAGCCAAGGAGTCCGGGGCAGCGAAAAACTGTTTTTT.

This clone was seen a single time. This chain joins TRBV2 and TRBJ2-7; 8 positions agree with TRBD2. Losses at the gene ends were 4 bases for V and 1 base for J; bases not matched to a gene: 9. The CDR3 is made up of 16 amino acids. The germline CDR1 and CDR2 sequences are SNHLY and FYNNEI. CDR3: CASSVGGLAGSYEQYF. Written as DNA, the CDR3 is TGTGCCAGCAGTGTTGGGGGTCTAGCGGGTTCCTACGAGCAGTACTTC.

This clone appeared a few times. The chain links TRBV18 to TRBJ2-5; maybe TRBD2 (6 bases). In germline, CDR1 is KGHSH, CDR2 LQKENI. V lost 5 bases and J lost 2, with 9 bases in between. The CDR3 is made up of 13 amino acids. CDR3 DNA: TGTGCCAGCTCATCGGGAGTACAAGAGACCCAGTACTTC. Translation: CASSSGVQETQYF.

The table lists this clone with a few counts. V is TRBV5-1 and J is TRBJ2-7, with 11 bases identical to TRBD2. V lost 4 bases, J lost 3 bases, and 3 bases stayed unmatched. In germline, CDR1 is SGHRS, CDR2 YFSETQ. The CDR3 is 14 residues long. The CDR3 loop is CASSKGTSGYEQYF. The CDR3 DNA follows: TGCGCCAGCAGCAAAGGGACTAGCGGCTACGAGCAGTACTTC.

This clone occurred a few times. The chain couples TRBV20-1 to TRBJ2-3, with D unresolved. Between the trimmed V and J ends, which lost 5 bases and 0 bases, there was a span of 3 bases. The CDR3 loop spans 11 amino acids. Germline V gene data show CDR1 as DFQATT and CDR2 as SNEGSKA (reference sequence). CDR3: CSAESTDTQYF. DNA for the CDR3: TGCAGTGCTGAGAGCACAGATACGCAGTATTTT.

The chain combines TRBV27 with TRBJ2-7, with D maybe TRBD1 (6 bases). The CDR3 has 13 amino acids. CDR1 and CDR2 from the germline V gene are MNHEY and SMNVEV (reference sequence). V was cut by 8 bases and J by 1 base, with 12 bases left in between. CDR3 amino acids: CASLDRLSYEQYF. The DNA of the CDR3 is TGTGCCAGCCTCGACAGGTTATCCTACGAGCAGTACTTC.